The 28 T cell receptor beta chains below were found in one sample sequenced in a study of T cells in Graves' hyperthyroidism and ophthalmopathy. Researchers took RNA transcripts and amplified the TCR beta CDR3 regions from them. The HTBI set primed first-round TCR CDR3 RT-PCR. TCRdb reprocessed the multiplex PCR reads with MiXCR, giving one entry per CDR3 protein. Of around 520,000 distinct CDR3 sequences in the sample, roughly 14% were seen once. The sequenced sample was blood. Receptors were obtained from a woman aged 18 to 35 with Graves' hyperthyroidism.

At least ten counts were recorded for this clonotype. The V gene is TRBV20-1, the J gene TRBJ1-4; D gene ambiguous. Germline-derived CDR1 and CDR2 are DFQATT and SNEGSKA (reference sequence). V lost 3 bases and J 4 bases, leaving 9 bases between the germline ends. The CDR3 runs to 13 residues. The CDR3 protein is CSARLGYNEKLFF. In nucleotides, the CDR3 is TGCAGTGCTAGGCTGGGATATAATGAAAAACTGTTTTTT.

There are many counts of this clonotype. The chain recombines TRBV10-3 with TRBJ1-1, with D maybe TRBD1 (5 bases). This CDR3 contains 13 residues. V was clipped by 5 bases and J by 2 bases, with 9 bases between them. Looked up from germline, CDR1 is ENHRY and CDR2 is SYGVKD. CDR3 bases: TGTGCCATCAGTACGACAGATAACACTGAAGCTTTCTTT. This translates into CAISTTDNTEAFF.

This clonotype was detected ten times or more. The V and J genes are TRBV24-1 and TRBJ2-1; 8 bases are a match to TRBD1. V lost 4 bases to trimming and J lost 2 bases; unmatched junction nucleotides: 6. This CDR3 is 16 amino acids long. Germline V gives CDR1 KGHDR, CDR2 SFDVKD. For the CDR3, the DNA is TGTGCCACCAGTGACGCGGGACAGGAGACCTACAATGAGCAGTTCTTC. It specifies CATSDAGQETYNEQFF.

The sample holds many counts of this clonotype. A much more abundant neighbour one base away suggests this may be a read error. The CDR3 loop reads CASSNYNEQFF. The CDR3 DNA reads TGTGCCAGCAGCAACTACAATGAGCAGTTCTTC. The rearrangement uses TRBV27 and TRBJ2-1; D gene unclear. The CDR3 loop spans 11 amino acids. V was pared by 6 bases and J by 3 bases, with 3 bases between. Germline V gives CDR1 MNHEY, CDR2 SMNVEV (reference sequence).

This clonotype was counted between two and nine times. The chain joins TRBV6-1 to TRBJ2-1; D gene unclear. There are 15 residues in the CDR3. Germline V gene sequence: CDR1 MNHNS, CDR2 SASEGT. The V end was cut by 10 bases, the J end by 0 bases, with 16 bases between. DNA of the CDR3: TGTGCCACTTTACCAGGTTATAGCTCCTACAATGAGCAGTTCTTC. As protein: CATLPGYSSYNEQFF.

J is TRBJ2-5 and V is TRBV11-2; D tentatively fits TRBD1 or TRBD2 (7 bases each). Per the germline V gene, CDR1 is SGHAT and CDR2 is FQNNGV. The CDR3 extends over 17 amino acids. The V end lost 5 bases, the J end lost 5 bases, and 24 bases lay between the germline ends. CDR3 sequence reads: CASSALLEGGGTETQYF. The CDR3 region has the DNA TGTGCCAGCAGCGCCCTACTAGAGGGAGGGGGCACGGAGACCCAGTACTTC.

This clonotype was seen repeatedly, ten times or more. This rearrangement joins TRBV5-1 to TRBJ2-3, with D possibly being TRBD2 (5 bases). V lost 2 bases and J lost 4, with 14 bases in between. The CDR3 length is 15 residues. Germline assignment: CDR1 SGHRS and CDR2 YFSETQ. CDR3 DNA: TGCGCCAGCAGCTTCGGTGGGAGTTCAGCAGATACGCAGTATTTT. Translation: CASSFGGSSADTQYF.

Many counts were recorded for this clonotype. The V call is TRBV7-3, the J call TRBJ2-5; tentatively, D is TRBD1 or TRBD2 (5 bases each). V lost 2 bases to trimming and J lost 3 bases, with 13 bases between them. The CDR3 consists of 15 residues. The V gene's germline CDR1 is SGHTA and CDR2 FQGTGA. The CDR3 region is CASSLGGAAEETQYF. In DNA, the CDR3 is TGTGCCAGCAGCTTAGGGGGTGCGGCCGAAGAGACCCAGTACTTC. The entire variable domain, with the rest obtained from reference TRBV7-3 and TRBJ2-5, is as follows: GAGVSQTPSNKVTEKGKYVELRCDPISGHTALYWYRQSLGQGPEFLIYFQGTGAADDSGLPNDRFFAVRPEGSVSTLKIQRTERGDSAVYLCASSLGGAAEETQYFGPGTRLLVL.

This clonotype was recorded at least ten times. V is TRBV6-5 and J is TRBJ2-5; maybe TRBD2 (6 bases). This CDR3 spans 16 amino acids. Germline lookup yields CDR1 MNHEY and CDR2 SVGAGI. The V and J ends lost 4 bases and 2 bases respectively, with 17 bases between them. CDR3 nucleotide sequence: TGTGCCAGCAGTTCGACCGGCGGGGTGGCACAAGAGACCCAGTACTTC. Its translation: CASSSTGGVAQETQYF.

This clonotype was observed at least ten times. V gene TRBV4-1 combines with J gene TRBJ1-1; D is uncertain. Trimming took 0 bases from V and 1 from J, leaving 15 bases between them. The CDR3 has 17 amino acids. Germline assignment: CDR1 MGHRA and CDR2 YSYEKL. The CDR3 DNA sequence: TGCGCCAGCAGCCAAGATTTAACCCGCCATAAGAACACTGAAGCTTTCTTT. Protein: CASSQDLTRHKNTEAFF.

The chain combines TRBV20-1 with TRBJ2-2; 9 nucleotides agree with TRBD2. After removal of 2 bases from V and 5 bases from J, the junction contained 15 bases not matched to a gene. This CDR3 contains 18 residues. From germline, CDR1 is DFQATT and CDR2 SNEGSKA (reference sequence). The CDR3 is CSARPWGRVAGETGELFF. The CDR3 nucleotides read TGCAGTGCTAGACCCTGGGGTCGGGTAGCGGGAGAAACCGGGGAGCTGTTTTTT.

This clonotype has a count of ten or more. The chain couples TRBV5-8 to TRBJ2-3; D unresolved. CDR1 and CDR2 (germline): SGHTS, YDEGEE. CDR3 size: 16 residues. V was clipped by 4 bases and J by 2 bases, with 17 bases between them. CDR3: CASSPRSQLTTDTQYF. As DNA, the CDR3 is TGTGCCAGCAGCCCACGATCACAACTAACCACAGATACGCAGTATTTT.

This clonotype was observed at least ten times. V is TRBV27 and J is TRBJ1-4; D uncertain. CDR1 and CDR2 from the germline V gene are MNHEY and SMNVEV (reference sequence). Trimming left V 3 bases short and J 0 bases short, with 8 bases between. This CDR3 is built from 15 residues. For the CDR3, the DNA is TGTGCCAGCAGTTTGAGAGCGGCAACTAATGAAAAACTGTTTTTT. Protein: CASSLRAATNEKLFF.

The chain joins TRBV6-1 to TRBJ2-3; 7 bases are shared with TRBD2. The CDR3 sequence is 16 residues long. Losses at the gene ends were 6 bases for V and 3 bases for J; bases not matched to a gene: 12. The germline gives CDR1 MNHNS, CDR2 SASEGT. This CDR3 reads CASSPLRVLATDTQYF. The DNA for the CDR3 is TGTGCCAGCAGCCCACTGAGGGTACTAGCGACAGATACGCAGTATTTT.

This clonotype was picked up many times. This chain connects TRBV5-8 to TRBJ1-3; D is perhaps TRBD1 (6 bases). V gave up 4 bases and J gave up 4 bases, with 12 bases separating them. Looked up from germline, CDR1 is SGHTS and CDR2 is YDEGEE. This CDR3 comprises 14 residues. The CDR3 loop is CASSLGQIGNTIYF. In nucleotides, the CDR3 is TGTGCCAGCAGCCTCGGACAGATAGGAAACACCATATATTTT.

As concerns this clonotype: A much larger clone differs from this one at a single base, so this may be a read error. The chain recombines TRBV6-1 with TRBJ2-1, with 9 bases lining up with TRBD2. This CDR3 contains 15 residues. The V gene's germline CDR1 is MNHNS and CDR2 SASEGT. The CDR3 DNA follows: TGTGCCAGTAGTAGCGGGAGAGGGGCCCACAAGGAGCAGTTCTTC. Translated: CASSSGRGAHKEQFF.

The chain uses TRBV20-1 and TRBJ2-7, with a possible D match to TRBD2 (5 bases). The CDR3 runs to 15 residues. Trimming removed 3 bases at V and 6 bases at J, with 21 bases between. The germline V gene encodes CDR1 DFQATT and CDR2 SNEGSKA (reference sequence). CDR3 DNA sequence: TGCAGTGCTAGTTTAGAGTGGGGAGACTGGGGCGAGCAGTACTTC. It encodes CSASLEWGDWGEQYF.

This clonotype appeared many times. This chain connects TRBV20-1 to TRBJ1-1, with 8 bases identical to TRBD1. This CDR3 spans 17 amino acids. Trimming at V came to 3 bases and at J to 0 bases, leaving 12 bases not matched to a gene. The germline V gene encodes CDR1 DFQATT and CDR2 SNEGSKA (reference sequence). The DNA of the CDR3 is TGCAGTGCTAGTGGGGGACAGGTTTCTTCTATGAACACTGAAGCTTTCTTT. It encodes CSASGGQVSSMNTEAFF.

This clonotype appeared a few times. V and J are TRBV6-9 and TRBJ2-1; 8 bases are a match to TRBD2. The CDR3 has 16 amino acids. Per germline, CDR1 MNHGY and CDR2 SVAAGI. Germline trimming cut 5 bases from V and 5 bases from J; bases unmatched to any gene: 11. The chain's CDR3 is CASSNRSGILHNEQFF. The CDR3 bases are TGTGCCAGCAGTAACCGTAGCGGGATCCTACACAATGAGCAGTTCTTC.

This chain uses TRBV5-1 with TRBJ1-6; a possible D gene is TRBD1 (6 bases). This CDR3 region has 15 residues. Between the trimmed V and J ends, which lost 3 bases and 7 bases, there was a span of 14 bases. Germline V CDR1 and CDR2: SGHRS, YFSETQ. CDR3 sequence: CASSSLGQRNSPLHF. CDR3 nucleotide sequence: TGCGCCAGCAGCTCTTTAGGACAGCGAAATTCACCCCTCCACTTT.

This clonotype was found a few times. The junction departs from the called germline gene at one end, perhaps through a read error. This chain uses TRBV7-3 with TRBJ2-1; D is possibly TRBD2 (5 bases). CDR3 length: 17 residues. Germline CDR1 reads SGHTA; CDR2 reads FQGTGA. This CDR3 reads CASSPGGRGSSYNKQFF. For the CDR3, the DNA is TGTGCCAGCAGCCCAGGAGGACGGGGAAGCTCCTACAATAAGCAGTTCTTC.

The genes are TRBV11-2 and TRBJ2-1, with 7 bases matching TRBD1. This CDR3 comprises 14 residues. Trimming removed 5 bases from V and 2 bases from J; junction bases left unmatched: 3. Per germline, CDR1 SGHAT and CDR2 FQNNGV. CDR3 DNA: TGTGCCAGCAGCGACAGGGTCACCTACAATGAGCAGTTCTTC. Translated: CASSDRVTYNEQFF.

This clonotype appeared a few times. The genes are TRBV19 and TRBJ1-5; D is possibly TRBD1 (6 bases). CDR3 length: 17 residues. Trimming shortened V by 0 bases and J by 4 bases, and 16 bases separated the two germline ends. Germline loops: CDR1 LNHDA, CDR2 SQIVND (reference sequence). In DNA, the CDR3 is TGTGCCAGTAGTATAGATTACAGGGTATCGACTAATCAGCCCCAGCATTTT. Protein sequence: CASSIDYRVSTNQPQHF.

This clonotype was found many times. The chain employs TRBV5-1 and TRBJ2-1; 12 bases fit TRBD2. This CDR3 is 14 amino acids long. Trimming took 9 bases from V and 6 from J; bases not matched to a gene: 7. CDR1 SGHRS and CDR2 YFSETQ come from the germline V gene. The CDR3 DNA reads TGCGCCACCCGGACTAGCGGGATTCTCAATGAGCAGTTCTTC. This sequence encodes CATRTSGILNEQFF.

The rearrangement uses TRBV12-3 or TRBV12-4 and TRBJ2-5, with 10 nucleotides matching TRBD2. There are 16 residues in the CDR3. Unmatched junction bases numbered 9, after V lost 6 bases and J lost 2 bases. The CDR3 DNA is TGTGCCAGCAGGGGGCTAGCGGGAGTGGGGCAAGAGACCCAGTACTTC. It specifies CASRGLAGVGQETQYF.

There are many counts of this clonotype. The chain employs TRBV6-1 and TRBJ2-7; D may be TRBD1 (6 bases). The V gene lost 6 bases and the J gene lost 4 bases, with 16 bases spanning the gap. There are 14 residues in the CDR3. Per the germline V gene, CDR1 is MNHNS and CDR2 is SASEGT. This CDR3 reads CASRTQQGPYEQYV. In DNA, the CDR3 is TGTGCCAGCAGAACACAACAGGGACCATACGAGCAGTACGTC.

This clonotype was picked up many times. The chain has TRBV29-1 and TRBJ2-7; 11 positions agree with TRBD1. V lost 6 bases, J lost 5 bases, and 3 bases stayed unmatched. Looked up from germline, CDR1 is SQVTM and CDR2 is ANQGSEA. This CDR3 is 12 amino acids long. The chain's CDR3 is CSVRTGGNEQYF. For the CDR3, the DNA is TGCAGCGTCCGGACAGGGGGCAACGAGCAGTACTTC.

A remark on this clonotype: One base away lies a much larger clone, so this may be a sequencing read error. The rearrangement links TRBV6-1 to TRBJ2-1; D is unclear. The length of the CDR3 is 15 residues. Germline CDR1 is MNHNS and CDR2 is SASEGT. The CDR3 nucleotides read TGTGCCAGCAGCCAACGCACTGGCTCCTGCAATGAGCAGTTCTTC. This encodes CASSQRTGSCNEQFF.